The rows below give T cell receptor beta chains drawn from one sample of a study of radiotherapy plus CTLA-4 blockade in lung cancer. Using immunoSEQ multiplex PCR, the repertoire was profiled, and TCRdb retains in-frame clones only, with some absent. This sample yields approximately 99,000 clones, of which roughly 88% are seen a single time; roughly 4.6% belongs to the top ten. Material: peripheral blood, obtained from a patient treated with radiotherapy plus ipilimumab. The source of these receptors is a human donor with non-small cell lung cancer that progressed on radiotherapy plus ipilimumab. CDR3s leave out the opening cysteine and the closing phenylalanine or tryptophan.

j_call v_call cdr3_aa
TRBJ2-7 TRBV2 ASSDYEQY
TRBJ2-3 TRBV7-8 ASSLRLVFGTDTQY
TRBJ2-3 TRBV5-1 ASWAGLLGTDTQY
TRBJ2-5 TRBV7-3 ASSARTGETQY
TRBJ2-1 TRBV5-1 ASSLSGLAPPVTEQF
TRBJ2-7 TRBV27 ASTPLLGPRHEQY
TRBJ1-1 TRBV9 ASSVNDRGTEAF
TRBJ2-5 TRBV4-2 ASSQEKGYRKQTQY
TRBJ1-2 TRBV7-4 ASSLRSHYGYT
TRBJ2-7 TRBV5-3 ARSSTPRGQGTVDEQY
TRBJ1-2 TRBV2 ASSRGPTGYT
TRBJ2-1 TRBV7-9 ASSSPQNNEQF
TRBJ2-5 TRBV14 ASSQGLLGGTQETQY
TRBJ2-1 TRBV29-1 SVVRTYNEQF
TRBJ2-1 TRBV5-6 ASSPGTGRSYEQF
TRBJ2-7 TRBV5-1 ASSLSTAGQGTYEQY
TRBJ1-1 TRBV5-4 ASSLGSRDSTEAF
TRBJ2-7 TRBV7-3 ASSLVAEQY
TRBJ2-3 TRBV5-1 ASSVAGTSGSVYTQY
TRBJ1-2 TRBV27 ASSLSTGAGYGYT
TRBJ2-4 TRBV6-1 ASTLEAGKNIQY
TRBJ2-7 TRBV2 ASRDPLALTYEQY
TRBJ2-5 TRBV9 ASSVVGGTGQETQY
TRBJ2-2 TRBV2 ASSGAESRLFANTGELF
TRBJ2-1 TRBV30 AWSVKAGVYNEQF
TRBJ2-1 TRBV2 ASSALAETQI
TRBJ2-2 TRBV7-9 ASPGLIAGAATGELF